This TCR beta chain was profiled in a study of Ad26.COV2.S vaccination and SARS-CoV-2 variants. Germline CDR1 and CDR2: MGHRA and YSYEKL. The CDR3 is 13 amino acids. The V and J ends lost 0 bases and 6 bases, in that order; junction bases with no gene match: 2. The protocol was immunoSEQ multiplex PCR, while the TCRdb copy is restricted to in-frame clones and leaves out a portion. This sample carries roughly 700,000 clones, 70% to 90% of them seen once, and the ten largest clones take approximately 1.5%. Treatment noted: some 20 received Ad26.COV2.S at low or high dose, single or two shots; 5 received placebo; per-sample allocation not given. Sampling was performed 63 days after the first vaccine or placebo injection.

Material: peripheral blood, obtained in a trial of Ad26.COV2.S vaccine versus placebo. The source is a person aged 18-65 years who received the Ad26.COV2.S COVID-19 vaccine or a placebo. The chain recombines TRBV4-1 with TRBJ2-7; 7 nucleotides line up with TRBD2. CDR3 loop: CASSQDRGVEQYF. The CDR3 DNA reads as TGCGCCAGCAGCCAAGATCGGGGGGTCGAGCAGTACTTC.